This entry lists 15 T cell receptor beta chains sequenced from one sample in a study of T cell repertoires in cytomegalovirus infection (dated by TCRdb to the late 2010s). No antigen has been identified for these receptors. The run used an Illumina HiSeq 1500. Using fastp trimming at Q25 and MiXCR clonotype assembly, TCRdb reanalyzed the public sequencing data and kept in-frame beta chains. Rows merge per CDR3 protein into single entries with the most common DNA and genes. This sample holds around 200,000 distinct CDR3 sequences; 38% were observed only once. The biggest ten clones account for approximately 60% of the sample. The sample's treatment or condition, from its label and the paper: in vitro stimulation with specific CMV peptide epitopes to enrich CMV-specific T cells. Here the sequenced sample was CD8+ T cells from cultured PBMCs, taken from culture after CMV antigen stimulation. All receptors derive from a human donor in good health (CMV status not recorded). Some clones in this sample may be carry-over from other donors' samples.

For the CDR3, the DNA is TGTGCCTGGATCGTAGGGGGTAAGGCTTTCTTT. The encoded protein is CAWIVGGKAFF. The chain couples TRBV30 to TRBJ1-1; D perhaps matches TRBD1 (6 bases). The CDR3 extends over 11 amino acids. CDR1 and CDR2 (germline): GTSNPN, SVGIG (reference sequence). Trimming took 4 bases from V and 11 from J, leaving 14 bases between them.

The chain combines TRBV11-2 with TRBJ2-1; 14 positions match TRBD2. J gave up 3 bases and V 5 bases, and 3 bases lay outside the gene matches. Germline V CDR1 and CDR2: SGHAT, FQNNGV. The CDR3 totals 16 residues. CDR3 residues: CASSPGTSGGYNEQFF. DNA for the CDR3: TGTGCCAGCAGCCCGGGGACTAGCGGGGGCTACAATGAGCAGTTCTTC.

This chain uses TRBV2 with TRBJ2-1, with TRBD2 matching 10 bases. Trimming took 6 bases from V and 4 from J; bases not matched to a gene: 9. The CDR3 sequence is 16 residues long. The germline V gene has CDR1 SNHLY and CDR2 FYNNEI. This chain's CDR3 is CASRDLGLAEYNEQFF. As DNA, the CDR3 is TGTGCCAGCAGAGACCTAGGACTAGCGGAATACAATGAGCAGTTCTTC. Full variable domain (outside the CDR3, taken from reference TRBV2 and TRBJ2-1): EPEVTQTPSHQVTQMGQEVILRCVPISNHLYFYWYRQILGQKVEFLVSFYNNEISEKSEIFDDQFSVERPDGSNFTLKIRSTKLEDSAMYFCASRDLGLAEYNEQFFGPGTRLTVL.

This clonotype was recorded a few times. A much larger clone is a single base away; this may be a read error. The chain employs TRBV7-9 and TRBJ2-7; 9 bases match TRBD1. CDR1 SEHNR and CDR2 FQNEAQ come from the germline V gene (reference sequence). Germline trimming cut 7 bases from V and 6 bases from J; bases unmatched to any gene: 10. The CDR3 length is 14 residues. CDR3 DNA sequence: TGTGCCAGCATCCTCGGGACAGGGCTGGGCGAGCAGTACTTC. It specifies CASILGTGLGEQYF.

This clonotype was picked up a small number of times. The chain joins TRBV7-9 to TRBJ2-5; D unresolved. Germline V CDR1 and CDR2: SEHNR, FQNEAQ (reference sequence). The germline V and J ends were trimmed by 1 base and 0 bases, with 9 bases remaining between them. The CDR3 extends over 15 amino acids. CDR3 nucleotides: TGTGCCAGCAGCTTAGTATCGCAGGACCAAGAGACCCAGTACTTC. This encodes CASSLVSQDQETQYF.

Only a few counts were recorded for this clonotype. The gene calls are TRBV7-9 and TRBJ2-3; D not certain. Trimming took 4 bases from V and 5 from J, leaving 13 bases between them. Germline CDR1 and CDR2: SEHNR and FQNEAQ (reference sequence). The length of the CDR3 is 14 residues. CDR3 sequence reads: CASSYLLSGDTQYF. The CDR3 coding sequence is TGTGCCAGCAGCTATTTATTATCAGGAGATACGCAGTATTTT.

The CDR3 sequence is CASSLAGRGGNQPQHF. The CDR3 DNA is TGTGCCAGCAGCTTAGCAGGCAGGGGAGGCAATCAGCCCCAGCATTTT. This sequence joins TRBV7-8 and TRBJ1-5; D may be TRBD1 (6 bases). V was shortened by 0 bases and J by 2 bases, with 11 bases between the two germline ends. The CDR3 contains 16 residues. CDR1 and CDR2 (germline): SGHVS, FQNEAQ.

The gene calls are TRBV28 and TRBJ1-6; D gene uncertain. V gave up 3 bases and J gave up 7 bases, with 7 bases separating them. CDR3 length: 13 residues. The germline CDR1 and CDR2 sequences are MDHEN and SYDVKM. CDR3 sequence reads: CASSFQDNSPLHF. The CDR3 DNA follows: TGTGCCAGCAGTTTCCAGGACAATTCACCCCTCCACTTT. The entire variable domain, with the rest obtained from reference TRBV28 and TRBJ1-6, is as follows: DVKVTQSSRYLVKRTGEKVFLECVQDMDHENMFWYRQDPGLGLRLIYFSYDVKMKEKGDIPEGYSVSREKKERFSLILESASTNQTSMYLCASSFQDNSPLHFGNGTRLTVT.

The chain employs TRBV7-8 and TRBJ2-7; D is undetermined. Germline assignment: CDR1 SGHVS and CDR2 FQNEAQ. The CDR3 runs to 15 residues. Trimming stripped 5 bases from V and 2 bases from J, with 16 bases between. In DNA, the CDR3 is TGTGCCAGCAGCCCGCGGTCGACGGTTGCCTACGAGCAGTACTTC. The encoded protein is CASSPRSTVAYEQYF.

This chain connects TRBV12-3 or TRBV12-4 to TRBJ2-1; TRBD2 matches at 8 bases. This CDR3 is built from 17 residues. V was pared by 0 bases and J by 4 bases, with 8 bases of the junction left unmatched. CDR3 sequence: CASSLAGGTSPYNEQFF. The CDR3 nucleotides are TGTGCCAGCAGTTTAGCGGGTGGGACTAGTCCTTACAATGAGCAGTTCTTC.

The chain links TRBV7-2 to TRBJ1-2, with D perhaps TRBD1 (5 bases). V lost 5 bases and J 8 bases, leaving 24 bases between the germline ends. CDR1 SGHTA and CDR2 FQGNSA come from the germline V gene. This CDR3 is 16 amino acids long. CDR3 amino acids: CASSPRARGPAGGYTF. CDR3 DNA sequence: TGTGCCAGCAGCCCCAGAGCGCGGGGCCCGGCAGGAGGCTACACCTTC.

The DNA for the CDR3 is TGTGCCAGCAGCCCCCCCCGGGCCCCTCGAACCTACGAGCAGTACTTC. Its protein is CASSPPRAPRTYEQYF. V and J are TRBV7-3 and TRBJ2-7; D is unresolved. This CDR3 is built from 16 residues. Germline CDR1 and CDR2: SGHTA and FQGTGA. Between the trimmed V and J ends, which lost 5 bases and 2 bases, there was a span of 19 bases.

The chain is built from TRBV7-9 and TRBJ2-1; 12 nucleotides line up with TRBD2. Germline V gene sequence: CDR1 SEHNR, CDR2 FQNEAQ (reference sequence). V trimming: 5 bases; J trimming: 0 bases; junction bases outside the gene matches: 5. The CDR3 extends over 17 amino acids. The CDR3 loop reads CASSGTSGLSSYNEQFF. The CDR3, as DNA: TGTGCCAGCAGCGGGACTAGCGGGCTTTCCTCCTACAATGAGCAGTTCTTC.

This clonotype was observed a handful of times. The chain has TRBV7-9 and TRBJ2-1, with 7 bases lining up with TRBD2. Losses at the gene ends were 1 base for V and 0 bases for J; bases not matched to a gene: 6. The CDR3 runs to 17 residues. Looked up from germline, CDR1 is SEHNR and CDR2 is FQNEAQ (reference sequence). CDR3 in amino acids: CASSLEVGGSSYNEQFF. CDR3 DNA sequence: TGTGCCAGCAGCTTAGAAGTCGGCGGGAGCTCCTACAATGAGCAGTTCTTC. Supplemented by reference TRBV7-9 and TRBJ2-1, the full variable domain reads DTGVSQNPRHKITKRGQNVTFRCDPISEHNRLYWYRQTLGQGPEFLTYFQNEAQLEKSRLLSDRFSAERPKGSFSTLEIQRTEQGDSAMYLCASSLEVGGSSYNEQFFGPGTRLTVL.

The chain has TRBV7-3 and TRBJ2-1; D is possibly TRBD1 or TRBD2 (5 bases each). Germline V gives CDR1 SGHTA, CDR2 FQGTGA. The CDR3 length is 12 residues. V shed 3 bases and J shed 8 bases, with 8 bases lying between them. CDR3 sequence reads: CASSFQGHEQFF. The DNA for the CDR3 is TGTGCCAGCAGCTTTCAGGGACATGAGCAGTTCTTC. The variable domain in full, with the rest retrieved from reference TRBV7-3 and TRBJ2-1, is GAGVSQTPSNKVTEKGKYVELRCDPISGHTALYWYRQSLGQGPEFLIYFQGTGAADDSGLPNDRFFAVRPEGSVSTLKIQRTERGDSAVYLCASSFQGHEQFFGPGTRLTVL.